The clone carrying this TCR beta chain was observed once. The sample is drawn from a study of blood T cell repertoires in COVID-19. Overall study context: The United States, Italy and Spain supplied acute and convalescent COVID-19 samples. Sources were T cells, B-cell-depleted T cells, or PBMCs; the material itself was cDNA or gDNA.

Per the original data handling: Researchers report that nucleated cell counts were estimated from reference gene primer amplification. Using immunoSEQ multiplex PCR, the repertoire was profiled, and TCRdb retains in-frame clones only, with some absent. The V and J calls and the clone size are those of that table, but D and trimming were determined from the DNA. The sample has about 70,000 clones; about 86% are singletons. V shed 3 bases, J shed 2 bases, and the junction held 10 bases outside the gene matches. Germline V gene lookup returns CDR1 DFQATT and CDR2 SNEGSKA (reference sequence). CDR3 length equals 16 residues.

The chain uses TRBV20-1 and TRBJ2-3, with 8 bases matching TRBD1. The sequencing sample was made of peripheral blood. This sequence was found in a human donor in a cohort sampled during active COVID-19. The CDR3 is CSASLPGQANTDTQYF. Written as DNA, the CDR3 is TGCAGTGCTAGTCTGCCGGGACAGGCTAACACAGATACGCAGTATTTT.